At least ten counts were recorded for the clone carrying this TCR beta chain. This specimen belongs to a study of metastatic and nonmetastatic thyroid tumors. TCRdb re-analyzed the PCR reads using MiXCR. The sample holds 25,000 to 30,000 clones, roughly 25% seen once. Among the patients, none had received any treatment before thyroid surgery. Trimming took off 6 bases at V and 9 bases at J, with 18 bases between the two ends. The CDR3 loop spans 14 amino acids. The receptor's source is a female donor with papillary thyroid cancer or a benign thyroid nodule (not recorded which). Some clones in this sample may be carry-over from other donors' samples. The specimen was blood. The chain couples TRBV12-3 or TRBV12-4 to TRBJ2-1, with D perhaps being TRBD1 or TRBD2 (5 bases each). This chain's CDR3 is CASRQSFTGGEQFF. The CDR3 region has the DNA TGTGCCAGCAGGCAGTCGTTTACAGGAGGTGAGCAGTTCTTC.